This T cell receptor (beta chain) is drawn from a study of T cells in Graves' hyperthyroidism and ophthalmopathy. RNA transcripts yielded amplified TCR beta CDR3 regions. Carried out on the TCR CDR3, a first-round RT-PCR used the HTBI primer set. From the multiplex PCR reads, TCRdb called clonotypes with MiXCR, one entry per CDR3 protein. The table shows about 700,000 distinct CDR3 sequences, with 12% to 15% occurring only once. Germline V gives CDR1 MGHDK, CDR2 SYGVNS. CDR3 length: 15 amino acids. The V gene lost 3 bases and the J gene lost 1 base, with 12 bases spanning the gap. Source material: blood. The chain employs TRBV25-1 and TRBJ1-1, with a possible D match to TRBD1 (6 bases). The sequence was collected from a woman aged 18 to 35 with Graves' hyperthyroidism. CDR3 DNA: TGTGCCAGCAGTGATACGGACAGAGGGAACACTGAAGCTTTCTTT. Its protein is CASSDTDRGNTEAFF.